The clone carrying this T cell receptor (beta chain) has more than one count but fewer than ten. Germline V gives CDR1 SGHRS, CDR2 YFSETQ. The CDR3 runs to 13 residues. V was pared by 2 bases and J by 1 base, with 6 bases between. This sample is drawn from a study of blood T cell repertoires in COVID-19. Whole-study context: There were acute and convalescent COVID-19 samples, and they came from the United States, Italy and Spain. T cells, B-cell-depleted T cells, or PBMCs provided the cDNA or gDNA that served as material.

Data came from immunoSEQ multiplex PCR; TCRdb stores just in-frame clones and leaves some out. Of about 15,000 clones listed, around 70% are singletons. The sequenced material came from peripheral blood. The TCR was taken from a man in his 60s with acute or convalescent COVID-19. The gene calls are TRBV5-1 and TRBJ1-1; possible D gene TRBD1, 5 bases. This CDR3 reads CASSLQANTEAFF. CDR3 sequence (DNA): TGCGCCAGCAGCTTACAGGCGAACACTGAAGCTTTCTTT. The entire variable domain, with the rest obtained from reference TRBV5-1 and TRBJ1-1, is as follows: KAGVTQTPRYLIKTRGQQVTLSCSPISGHRSVSWYQQTPGQGLQFLFEYFSETQRNKGNFPGRFSGRQFSNSRSEMNVSTLELGDSALYLCASSLQANTEAFFGQGTRLTVV.